This T cell receptor beta chain was profiled in a study of blood T cells in healthy people across ages. No fewer than 5.5 micrograms of total RNA were isolated from every sample. For the second PCR, which ran for about 6 to 12 cycles, a sample-barcoded 5' primer and a J-beta primer mix were used. MiXCR was run by TCRdb on the 5' RACE reads, yielding one entry per CDR3 protein. The sample contains about 570,000 distinct CDR3 sequences, about 29% of which appear only once. These data were also reused for a study on T cells of mothers and their children. That paper notes: A primer called M1S, used in the second PCR, added sample barcodes and 2-4 random nucleotides.

Input material: blood. This receptor was taken from a boy aged 2 to 10 in good health.

The CDR3 loop is CASSGSLAGDTQYF. CDR3 sequence (DNA): TGTGCCAGCAGTGGGAGTCTAGCGGGAGATACGCAGTATTTT. The J gene is TRBJ2-3, the V gene TRBV6-4, with TRBD2 identical over 8 bases. Germline CDR1 MRHNA, CDR2 SNTAGT. CDR3 length: 14 residues. V trimming: 4 bases; J trimming: 5 bases; junction bases outside the gene matches: 5.